One sample yielded the 5 T cell receptor beta chains listed below, sequenced in a study of CD8 T cells in ankylosing spondylitis. TCRdb ran MiXCR on the 5' RACE reads and lists one entry per CDR3 protein. The sample includes roughly 230,000 distinct CDR3 sequences, 15% to 20% of them seen just once. The sequenced sample consisted of blood, either unsorted or a sorted T cell fraction (not recorded which). The source is a male donor with ankylosing spondylitis or in good health (not recorded which).

In this sample, this clonotype turned up many times. The chain combines TRBV27 with TRBJ2-7, with 9 bases matching TRBD1. Germline values: CDR1 MNHEY, CDR2 SMNVEV (reference sequence). The CDR3 length is 14 residues. The J segment lost 5 bases and the V segment lost 4 bases, leaving 6 bases of the junction unmatched. CDR3 loop: CASSSGTGIHEQYF. CDR3 DNA: TGTGCCAGCAGTTCCGGGACAGGGATCCACGAGCAGTACTTC.

This clonotype was found a few times. This chain connects TRBV11-2 to TRBJ2-1; D might be TRBD2 (6 bases). This CDR3 comprises 15 residues. Trimming removed 8 bases from V and 5 bases from J, with 19 bases in between. CDR1 is SGHAT and CDR2 is FQNNGV in the germline V gene. CDR3 in amino acids: CASGFLQERDNEQFF. Here the CDR3 DNA reads TGTGCCAGCGGTTTCCTTCAGGAGCGGGACAATGAGCAGTTCTTC.

The chain has TRBV11-1 and TRBJ2-7; D ambiguous. In germline, CDR1 is SGHAT, CDR2 FQDESV (reference sequence). The V and J ends lost 1 base and 0 bases respectively, with 10 bases between them. The CDR3 sequence is 15 residues long. The CDR3, as DNA: TGTGCCAGCAGCTTAGGTTCCGTTAGCTCCTACGAGCAGTACTTC. Residues: CASSLGSVSSYEQYF.

This clonotype was observed many times. The chain uses TRBV28 and TRBJ2-3; D is uncertain. The CDR3 is made up of 12 amino acids. Trimming pared 3 bases from V and 5 bases from J, leaving 6 bases between. CDR1 and CDR2 (germline): MDHEN, SYDVKM. The CDR3 nucleotides are TGTGCCAGCAGTTTGTTGGAAGATACGCAGTATTTT. It encodes CASSLLEDTQYF.

The V and J genes are TRBV5-1 and TRBJ2-5; TRBD2 aligns across 12 bases. Trimming at V came to 4 bases and at J to 5 bases, leaving 9 bases not matched to a gene. This CDR3 comprises 16 residues. Germline CDR1 SGHRS, CDR2 YFSETQ. CDR3 amino acids: CASSPALAGGDETQYF. DNA of the CDR3: TGCGCCAGCAGCCCGGCACTAGCGGGAGGTGATGAGACCCAGTACTTC.